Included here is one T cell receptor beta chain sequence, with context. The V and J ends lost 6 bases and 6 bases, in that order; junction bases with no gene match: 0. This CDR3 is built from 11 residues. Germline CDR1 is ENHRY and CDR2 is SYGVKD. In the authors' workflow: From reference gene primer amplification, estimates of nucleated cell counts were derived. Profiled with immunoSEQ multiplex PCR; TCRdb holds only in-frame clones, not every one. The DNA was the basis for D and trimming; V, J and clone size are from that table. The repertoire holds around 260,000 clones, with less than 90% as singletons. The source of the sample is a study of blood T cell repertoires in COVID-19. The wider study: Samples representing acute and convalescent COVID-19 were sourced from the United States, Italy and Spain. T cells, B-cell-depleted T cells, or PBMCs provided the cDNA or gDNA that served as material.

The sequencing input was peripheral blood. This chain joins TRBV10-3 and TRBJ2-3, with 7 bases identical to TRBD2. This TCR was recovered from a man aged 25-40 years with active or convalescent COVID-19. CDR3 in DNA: TGTGCCATCAGGGGGGGGGATACGCAGTATTTT. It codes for CAIRGGDTQYF.